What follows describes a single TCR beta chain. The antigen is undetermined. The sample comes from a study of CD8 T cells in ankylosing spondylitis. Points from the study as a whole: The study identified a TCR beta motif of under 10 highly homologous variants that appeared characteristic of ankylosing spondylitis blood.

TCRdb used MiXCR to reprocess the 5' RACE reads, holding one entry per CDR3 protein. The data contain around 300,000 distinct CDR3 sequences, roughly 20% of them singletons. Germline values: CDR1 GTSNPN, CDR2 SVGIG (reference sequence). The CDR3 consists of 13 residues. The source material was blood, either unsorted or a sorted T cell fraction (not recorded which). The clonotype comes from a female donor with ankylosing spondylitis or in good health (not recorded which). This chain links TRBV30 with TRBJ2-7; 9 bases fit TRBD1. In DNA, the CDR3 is TGTGCACGATCTACAGGGGGCGCAACAGAGCAGTACTTC. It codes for CARSTGGATEQYF.